The rows below give T cell receptor beta chains drawn from one sample of a study of cytomegalovirus exposure and HLA in healthy donors. Repertoires were generated with immunoSEQ multiplex PCR, while TCRdb's copy carries only in-frame clones and drops some. The table shows approximately 100,000 clones, with roughly nine tenths occurring only once. Sequenced input: PBMCs. These receptors originate from a man younger than 35 in good health and CMV-seropositive. The conserved cysteine and the conserved F or W are not part of the CDR3 here. The size field is filled for only some rows; it gives once, few, many or a size class.

j_call: TRBJ2-1; v_call: TRBV11-3; clone_size: NA; cdr3_aa: ASSLMGRSYNEQF
j_call: TRBJ2-7; v_call: TRBV2; clone_size: NA; cdr3_aa: ASSVFSGSYEQY
j_call: TRBJ1-1; v_call: TRBV18; clone_size: NA; cdr3_aa: ASSPLGQGAGEAF
j_call: TRBJ2-5; v_call: TRBV7-6; clone_size: NA; cdr3_aa: ASSPAAGTVQETQY
j_call: TRBJ2-1; v_call: TRBV14; clone_size: NA; cdr3_aa: ASSQGGTLSYNEQF
j_call: TRBJ2-5; v_call: TRBV9; clone_size: NA; cdr3_aa: ASSVQVAGETQY
j_call: TRBJ1-4; v_call: TRBV7-6; clone_size: NA; cdr3_aa: ASSLRGGTATNEKLF
j_call: TRBJ2-1; v_call: TRBV6-6; clone_size: medium-sized; cdr3_aa: ASSGGVNEQF
j_call: TRBJ2-1; v_call: TRBV2; clone_size: NA; cdr3_aa: ASSNGGEQF
j_call: TRBJ2-4; v_call: TRBV9; clone_size: NA; cdr3_aa: ASSVGVGVLNIQY
j_call: TRBJ2-3; v_call: TRBV29-1; clone_size: once; cdr3_aa: SVDHGEISTDTQY
j_call: TRBJ2-1; v_call: TRBV5-4; clone_size: NA; cdr3_aa: ASSLDSNEQF
j_call: TRBJ1-1; v_call: TRBV5-1; clone_size: NA; cdr3_aa: ASSFAGQGMGTEAF
j_call: TRBJ1-2; v_call: TRBV7-9; clone_size: NA; cdr3_aa: ASSFRGTENSGYT
j_call: TRBJ2-5; v_call: TRBV7-3; clone_size: NA; cdr3_aa: ASSSYLREGWWAETQY
j_call: TRBJ2-7; v_call: TRBV29-1; clone_size: NA; cdr3_aa: SVEADYEQY
j_call: TRBJ2-3; v_call: TRBV9; clone_size: few; cdr3_aa: ASSVVAQDTQY
j_call: TRBJ2-1; v_call: TRBV7-3; clone_size: NA; cdr3_aa: ASSGGRDNEQF
j_call: TRBJ1-5; v_call: TRBV4-1; clone_size: NA; cdr3_aa: ASSQGGQGPTNQPQH
j_call: TRBJ2-2; v_call: TRBV9; clone_size: NA; cdr3_aa: ASSARGGLAGELF